The next 28 T cell receptor beta chains were all read from a single sample in a study of blood T cells in healthy people across ages. Sample-barcoded 5' priming and a J-beta primer mix drove a second PCR of 7 to 11 cycles. From the 5' RACE reads, TCRdb called clonotypes with MiXCR, one entry per CDR3 protein. This sample has 890,000 or so distinct CDR3 sequences, with around 62% found just once. The material sequenced was blood. The receptors shown here come from a man aged 30-40 years in good health.

V usage is TRBV5-1 and J usage is TRBJ2-1; possibly TRBD1 or TRBD2 for D (6 bases each). V lost 6 bases and J lost 1, with 17 bases in between. This CDR3 has 16 amino acids. Per the germline V gene, CDR1 is SGHRS and CDR2 is YFSETQ. As DNA, the CDR3 is TGCGCCAGCAACACAGATTGGGGGGCGTCCTACAATGAGCAGTTCTTC. Protein product: CASNTDWGASYNEQFF.

The genes are TRBV6-4 and TRBJ2-1; D might be TRBD2 (5 bases). V was trimmed by 6 bases and J by 5 bases, leaving 17 bases between them. Germline V lookup: CDR1 MRHNA, CDR2 SNTAGT. This CDR3 spans 15 amino acids. The CDR3 protein is CASSERAGAHNEQFF. As DNA, the CDR3 is TGTGCCAGCAGCGAGAGGGCAGGTGCCCACAATGAGCAGTTCTTC.

The chain joins TRBV18 to TRBJ2-1; tentatively, D is TRBD1 (6 bases). Germline CDR1 reads KGHSH; CDR2 reads LQKENI. The ends were cut back, 6 bases at V and 10 bases at J, with 7 bases in the middle. CDR3 length: 10 residues. The CDR3 nucleotides are TGTGCCAGCTCTGACAGGGAGCAGTTCTTC. Residues: CASSDREQFF.

The chain links TRBV3-1 to TRBJ2-3, with D possibly being TRBD2 (7 bases). The CDR3 covers 14 residues. Germline CDR1 reads LGHDT; CDR2 reads YNNKEL (reference sequence). V lost 3 bases, J lost 4 bases, and 11 bases lay in between. The CDR3 reads CASSQRGPPDTQYF. The CDR3 DNA reads as TGTGCCAGCAGCCAGCGGGGGCCCCCAGATACGCAGTATTTT.

Comment on this clonotype: The germline gene is not matched at one end of the junction; a read error may be the cause. The gene calls are TRBV6-2 or TRBV6-3 and TRBJ2-4; D gene ambiguous. Near its end, the DNA agrees better with TRBJ2-7, so the J call may be wrong. CDR1 MNHEY and CDR2 SVGEGT come from the germline V gene. This CDR3 spans 15 amino acids. CDR3 in amino acids: CANSYSMSRNYEQYF. The CDR3 region has the DNA TGTGCCAACAGTTACTCGATGAGTAGGAACTACGAGCAGTACTTC.

The CDR3 DNA follows: TGTGCCAGCAGCTTTTCCTTTGTGGAGTTCTTC. As protein: CASSFSFVEFF. This chain joins TRBV7-9 and TRBJ2-1; unclear D gene. Germline CDR1 SEHNR, CDR2 FQNEAQ (reference sequence). V shed 3 bases and J shed 14 bases, with 11 bases lying between them. CDR3 length: 11 residues.

The V gene is TRBV7-2, the J gene TRBJ2-1; 10 bases line up with TRBD2. J gave up 7 bases and V 2 bases, and 8 bases lay outside the gene matches. The length of the CDR3 is 16 residues. Looked up from germline, CDR1 is SGHTA and CDR2 is FQGNSA. CDR3 DNA: TGTGCCAGCAGCTTATCAAGCGGGGGGGCGTGGAATGAGCAGTTCTTC. Its translation: CASSLSSGGAWNEQFF.

The J gene is TRBJ2-4, the V gene TRBV5-1; D is possibly TRBD2 (6 bases). In germline, CDR1 is SGHRS, CDR2 YFSETQ. V was trimmed by 4 bases and J by 9 bases, leaving 14 bases between them. The CDR3 runs to 13 residues. The DNA for the CDR3 is TGCGCCAGCAGCACGGACGGGGGAGGCATTCAGTACTTC. It encodes CASSTDGGGIQYF.

The J gene is TRBJ2-5, the V gene TRBV7-2, with 7 bases identical to TRBD1. The J call is in doubt because the DNA end fits TRBJ2-4 better. Germline V gives CDR1 SGHTA, CDR2 FQGNSA. The CDR3 runs 14 residues. CDR3 residues: CASSRTGDLDIQYF. CDR3 sequence (DNA): TGTGCCAGCAGCAGGACAGGAGACCTCGACATTCAGTACTTC.

This chain uses TRBV4-1 with TRBJ1-3, with a tentative D call TRBD1 (6 bases). Germline V CDR1 and CDR2: MGHRA, YSYEKL. The CDR3 is 16 residues long. Trimming cost V 2 bases and J 0 bases, with 11 bases left between them. The CDR3 region is CASSQLSGHSGNTIYF. For the CDR3, the DNA is TGCGCCAGCAGCCAATTGTCGGGACACTCTGGAAACACCATATATTTT.

The V gene is TRBV9, the J gene TRBJ2-3, with unresolved D. The V end was cut by 0 bases, the J end by 2 bases, with 10 bases between. CDR3 length equals 15 residues. Per the germline V gene, CDR1 is SGDLS and CDR2 is YYNGEE. The CDR3 spells CASSVGEWDTDTQYF. CDR3 DNA sequence: TGTGCCAGCAGCGTAGGGGAATGGGACACAGATACGCAGTATTTT.

This chain uses TRBV7-3 with TRBJ1-1; D call uncertain. Looked up from germline, CDR1 is SGHTA and CDR2 is FQGTGA. This CDR3 has 13 residues. The V and J ends lost 4 bases and 4 bases respectively, with 10 bases between them. The CDR3 region is CASSSQESTEAFF. Written as DNA, the CDR3 is TGTGCCAGCAGCTCCCAAGAGAGCACTGAAGCTTTCTTT.

This chain uses TRBV5-6 with TRBJ2-5; either TRBD1 or TRBD2 may supply D (5 bases each). Per germline, CDR1 SGHDT and CDR2 YYEEEE. Between the trimmed V and J ends, which lost 3 bases and 11 bases, there was a span of 17 bases. This CDR3 contains 13 residues. CDR3 residues: CASSYPAGTQQYF. Written as DNA, the CDR3 is TGTGCCAGCAGCTACCCCGCAGGGACCCAGCAGTACTTC.

The chain recombines TRBV10-3 with TRBJ1-1, with TRBD1 identical over 11 bases. CDR3 length equals 15 residues. Trimming removed 6 bases from V and 5 bases from J; junction bases left unmatched: 8. CDR1 ENHRY and CDR2 SYGVKD come from the germline V gene. DNA for the CDR3: TGTGCCATCAGGAATGGACAGGGGGCGAATACTGAAGCTTTCTTT. Translating gives CAIRNGQGANTEAFF.

Remarks on this clonotype: One junction end does not reproduce the germline sequence, and a read error may be involved. The chain links TRBV4-3 to TRBJ2-1, with 9 positions matching TRBD2. Germline CDR1 and CDR2: LGHNA and YSLEER. The CDR3 has 18 amino acids. CDR3 amino acids: CAGSQDSQVSSGNNEQFF. The CDR3 coding sequence is TGCGCCGGCAGCCAAGATAGTCAGGTTTCTAGCGGGAACAATGAGCAGTTCTTC.

The sample holds one count of this clonotype. The chain joins TRBV7-9 to TRBJ2-1, with D perhaps matching TRBD1 (6 bases). CDR1 and CDR2 from the germline V gene are SEHNR and FQNEAQ (reference sequence). V was trimmed by 2 bases and J by 5 bases, leaving 7 bases between them. The CDR3 has 13 amino acids. As DNA, the CDR3 is TGTGCCAGCAGCTTAAGGACAGACAATGAGCAGTTCTTC. This codes for CASSLRTDNEQFF.

The gene calls are TRBV6-5 and TRBJ2-1; D uncertain. CDR3 size: 14 residues. Between the trimmed V and J ends, which lost 4 bases and 8 bases, there was a span of 15 bases. The V gene's germline CDR1 is MNHEY and CDR2 SVGAGI. This CDR3 reads CASSSSGPRYEQFF. The CDR3 DNA follows: TGTGCCAGCAGTTCGTCTGGGCCGCGGTATGAGCAGTTCTTC.

The chain recombines TRBV11-3 with TRBJ2-1; D gene unclear. Germline loops: CDR1 SGHNT, CDR2 YENEEA. The CDR3 runs to 15 residues. V was cut by 0 bases and J by 7 bases, with 13 bases left in between. The CDR3 DNA sequence: TGTGCCAGCAGCTTAGATGGTTTACCGATGAATGAGCAGTTCTTC. Translating it yields CASSLDGLPMNEQFF.

This clonotype was seen a few times. This chain connects TRBV9 to TRBJ2-5; TRBD1 is a possible D gene (6 bases). The CDR3 runs to 13 residues. Trimming left V 3 bases short and J 4 bases short, with 10 bases between. The germline gives CDR1 SGDLS, CDR2 YYNGEE. The CDR3 reads CASSGGPVETQYF. The CDR3 DNA reads as TGTGCCAGCAGCGGGGGGCCGGTAGAGACCCAGTACTTC.

The V call is TRBV5-1, the J call TRBJ2-3; 9 bases fit TRBD1. With 0 bases clipped from V and 6 bases from J, the junction kept 5 bases outside the gene matches. Germline lookup yields CDR1 SGHRS and CDR2 YFSETQ. CDR3 length: 15 amino acids. The CDR3, as DNA: TGCGCCAGCAGCTTGGAAACAGGGGGCCGGGATACGCAGTATTTT. It is translated as CASSLETGGRDTQYF.

Concerning this clonotype itself: The junction departs from the called germline gene at one end, perhaps through a read error. The rearrangement joins TRBV7-8 to TRBJ2-7; TRBD1 aligns across 9 bases. CDR3 length: 14 residues. The germline CDR1 and CDR2 sequences are SGHVS and FQNEAQ. The CDR3 nucleotides read TGTACCAGCAGCTATGGGGGACAGGGTTACGAGCAGTACTTC. Translated, it gives CTSSYGGQGYEQYF.

The chain is built from TRBV5-5 and TRBJ2-3, with 7 bases matching TRBD2. Trimming at V came to 0 bases and at J to 7 bases, leaving 8 bases not matched to a gene. CDR1 and CDR2 from the germline V gene are SGHKS and YYEKEE (reference sequence). The CDR3 spans 15 residues. Here the CDR3 DNA reads TGTGCCAGCAGCTTGGACGGTCCGGGGGGTCATACGCAGTATTTT. It specifies CASSLDGPGGHTQYF.

The J gene is TRBJ2-7, the V gene TRBV15; possibly TRBD2 for D (5 bases). Germline CDR1 reads LNHNV; CDR2 reads YYDKDF (reference sequence). The CDR3 consists of 14 residues. V was clipped by 0 bases and J by 5 bases, with 11 bases between them. The CDR3 nucleotides read TGTGCCACCAGCAGAGAAGGTGCCGGGAACGAGCAGTACTTC. Translation gives CATSREGAGNEQYF. The variable domain in full, with the rest retrieved from reference TRBV15 and TRBJ2-7, is DAMVIQNPRYQVTQFGKPVTLSCSQTLNHNVMYWYQQKSSQAPKLLFHYYDKDFNNEADTPDNFQSRRPNTSFCFLDIRSPGLGDTAMYLCATSREGAGNEQYFGPGTRLTVT.

As for this clonotype: This may come from a read error, since a much larger clone is one base off. The J gene is TRBJ2-3, the V gene TRBV6-4, with TRBD2 identical over 11 bases. J was trimmed by 9 bases and V by 5 bases; bases with no gene match: 10. Looked up from germline, CDR1 is MRHNA and CDR2 is SNTAGT. This CDR3 has 15 amino acids. This CDR3 is CASSPSTSGGETQYF. For the CDR3, the DNA is TGTGCCAGCAGTCCATCTACTAGCGGGGGAGAGACGCAGTATTTT.

The V and J genes are TRBV12-3 or TRBV12-4 and TRBJ1-6; weak D call: TRBD1 (5 bases). Deletions cut 6 bases from V and 8 bases from J, with 8 bases between. There are 12 residues in the CDR3. The CDR3 loop is CASRMGDSPLHF. The CDR3 coding sequence is TGTGCCAGCAGGATGGGGGATTCACCCCTCCACTTT.

The V and J genes are TRBV7-3 and TRBJ2-2; the D is unclear. This CDR3 has 13 residues. Germline V gives CDR1 SGHTA, CDR2 FQGTGA. V lost 5 bases and J 3 bases, leaving 7 bases between the germline ends. The CDR3 DNA sequence: TGTGCCAGCAGCGCGACGGACACCGGGGAGCTGTTTTTT. Translated, it gives CASSATDTGELFF. Full variable domain (rest looked up from reference TRBV7-3 and TRBJ2-2): GAGVSQTPSNKVTEKGKYVELRCDPISGHTALYWYRQSLGQGPEFLIYFQGTGAADDSGLPNDRFFAVRPEGSVSTLKIQRTERGDSAVYLCASSATDTGELFFGEGSRLTVL.

This rearrangement joins TRBV6-6 to TRBJ1-2; maybe TRBD1 (5 bases). The CDR3 contains 12 residues. V was trimmed by 7 bases and J by 7 bases, leaving 13 bases between them. Germline V gene data show CDR1 as MNHNY and CDR2 as SVGAGI (reference sequence). For the CDR3, the DNA is TGTGCCAGCAACCACGGGGGTACTGGCTACACCTTC. Protein sequence: CASNHGGTGYTF.

This clonotype was seen a handful of times. The CDR3 spells CASRIGAGLATQYF. The CDR3 DNA sequence: TGTGCCAGCAGAATAGGGGCAGGGCTCGCGACCCAGTACTTC. The chain joins TRBV12-3 or TRBV12-4 to TRBJ2-4; perhaps TRBD1 as D (5 bases). The DNA matches TRBJ2-5 better at its end, which makes the J call doubtful. This CDR3 has 14 amino acids.